What follows are 10 T cell receptor beta chains derived from one specimen sequenced in a study of T cells of healthy individuals. TCRdb reprocessed the 5' RACE reads via MiXCR and lists one record per CDR3 protein. The table shows around 63,000 distinct CDR3 sequences, with about 17% occurring only once. The receptor set was obtained from a human donor in good health.

This clonotype was observed a handful of times. The chain couples TRBV11-2 to TRBJ2-3; 12 bases match TRBD2. Germline loops: CDR1 SGHAT, CDR2 FQNNGV. The CDR3 runs 16 residues. V was pared by 4 bases and J by 7 bases, with 9 bases of the junction left unmatched. The CDR3 loop is CASSSRTSGAAYTQYF. The CDR3 bases are TGTGCCAGCAGCTCTCGGACTAGCGGGGCCGCCTATACGCAGTATTTT.

The chain recombines TRBV7-9 with TRBJ2-3, with 10 bases that match TRBD1. With 5 bases clipped from V and 3 bases from J, the junction kept 5 bases outside the gene matches. Germline CDR1 SEHNR, CDR2 FQNEAQ (reference sequence). This CDR3 is 15 amino acids long. CDR3 loop: CASSIMDRGTDTQYF. Written as DNA, the CDR3 is TGTGCCAGCAGCATAATGGACAGGGGGACAGATACGCAGTATTTT.

This clonotype has a count of ten or more. In nucleotides, the CDR3 is TGTGCCAGCAGGAAGGGACAGGGGAGCAATGAGCAGTTCTTC. This codes for CASRKGQGSNEQFF. The genes are TRBV2 and TRBJ2-1; 10 nucleotides match TRBD1. The CDR3 spans 14 residues. Trimming cost V 6 bases and J 6 bases; bases outside gene matches: 5. CDR1 is SNHLY, CDR2 FYNNEI, per germline. The full variable domain, with the rest looked up from reference TRBV2 and TRBJ2-1, is EPEVTQTPSHQVTQMGQEVILRCVPISNHLYFYWYRQILGQKVEFLVSFYNNEISEKSEIFDDQFSVERPDGSNFTLKIRSTKLEDSAMYFCASRKGQGSNEQFFGPGTRLTVL.

This clonotype has a handful of counts. V usage is TRBV7-2 and J usage is TRBJ2-3; 8 bases match TRBD2. CDR3 length equals 18 residues. CDR1 and CDR2 (germline): SGHTA, FQGNSA. J gave up 1 base and V 5 bases, and 14 bases lay outside the gene matches. CDR3 sequence: CASSMGLAGFLGTDTQYF. CDR3 nucleotides: TGTGCCAGCAGCATGGGGCTAGCGGGTTTTCTGGGCACAGATACGCAGTATTTT.

The sample holds many counts of this clonotype. CDR3 sequence: CASSSQGARGYTF. The CDR3 bases are TGTGCCAGCAGCTCGCAGGGGGCGCGTGGCTACACCTTC. V usage is TRBV5-4 and J usage is TRBJ1-2; TRBD1 matches 8 bases. Losses at the gene ends were 3 bases for V and 7 bases for J; bases not matched to a gene: 5. The CDR3 is 13 residues long. Germline CDR1 is SGHNT and CDR2 is YYREEE (reference sequence).

This clonotype was detected many times. This sequence joins TRBV6-5 and TRBJ1-1; tentative D call: TRBD1 (5 bases). Germline-derived CDR1 and CDR2 are MNHEY and SVGAGI. The CDR3 loop spans 13 amino acids. Deletions cut 6 bases from V and 6 bases from J, with 14 bases between. The CDR3 sequence is CASSLAWGAEAFF. The CDR3 DNA sequence: TGTGCCAGCAGCCTCGCGTGGGGCGCTGAAGCTTTCTTT.

This clonotype was detected many times. This chain uses TRBV7-9 with TRBJ2-4; TRBD1 aligns across 7 bases. CDR1 and CDR2 from the germline V gene are SEHNR and FQNEAQ (reference sequence). This CDR3 contains 15 residues. The V segment lost 6 bases and the J segment 5 bases; nucleotides outside the gene matches: 10. Here the CDR3 reads CASSSPRDSQNIQYF. CDR3 DNA: TGTGCCAGCAGTTCTCCCCGGGACAGTCAAAACATTCAGTACTTC. Filled out from reference TRBV7-9 and TRBJ2-4, the complete variable domain reads DTGVSQNPRHKITKRGQNVTFRCDPISEHNRLYWYRQTLGQGPEFLTYFQNEAQLEKSRLLSDRFSAERPKGSFSTLEIQRTEQGDSAMYLCASSSPRDSQNIQYFGAGTRLSVL.

This clonotype appeared a few times. The V gene is TRBV7-8, the J gene TRBJ2-7; 7 bases line up with TRBD2. Germline CDR1 is SGHVS and CDR2 is FQNEAQ. Unmatched junction bases numbered 4, after V lost 1 base and J lost 4 bases. The CDR3 is 14 amino acids. The CDR3 reads CASSLELAVYEQYF. CDR3 DNA sequence: TGTGCCAGCAGCTTAGAGCTAGCGGTTTACGAGCAGTACTTC.

This clonotype was seen repeatedly, ten times or more. The V call is TRBV20-1, the J call TRBJ2-7, with 11 bases matching TRBD1. This CDR3 has 13 amino acids. The germline gives CDR1 DFQATT, CDR2 SNEGSKA (reference sequence). The V segment lost 8 bases and the J segment 7 bases; nucleotides outside the gene matches: 10. In nucleotides, the CDR3 is TGCAGTCCTCCGGACAGGGGGCTTTATGAGCAGTACTTC. Protein product: CSPPDRGLYEQYF.

In its sample, this clonotype was seen a few times. The chain links TRBV28 to TRBJ2-1, with 11 positions matching TRBD2. Germline loops: CDR1 MDHEN, CDR2 SYDVKM. The V and J ends lost 6 bases and 0 bases, in that order; junction bases with no gene match: 13. CDR3 length: 19 amino acids. CDR3 sequence (DNA): TGTGCCAGCAGCTTTACAATAGCGGGGGGGGATAGCTCCTACAATGAGCAGTTCTTC. The encoded protein is CASSFTIAGGDSSYNEQFF.